The 28 T cell receptor beta chains reported below all come from one sample, sequenced in a study of cytomegalovirus exposure and HLA in healthy donors. The primer mix had 60 Vbeta and 13 Jbeta primers. Clones were sequenced by immunoSEQ multiplex PCR, and TCRdb holds only the in-frame ones, with some missing. The sample comprises around 170,000 clones, more than 70% of which are singletons, and 0.35% to 0.4% rests with the top ten. Sample: PBMCs. All receptors derive from a boy aged 2-9 years in good health and CMV-seronegative.

V and J are TRBV2 and TRBJ2-5; 8 positions agree with TRBD1. CDR1 SNHLY and CDR2 FYNNEI come from the germline V gene. V was clipped by 9 bases and J by 4 bases; unmatched bases: 10. The CDR3 runs to 14 residues. CDR3 protein: CASKSGTGLETQYF. CDR3 sequence (DNA): TGTGCCAGTAAGTCCGGGACAGGCCTAGAGACCCAGTACTTC.

CDR3 in amino acids: CASSLDPRVEQYF. CDR3 DNA sequence: TGTGCCAGCAGCTTAGACCCCCGGGTCGAGCAGTACTTC. The V and J genes are TRBV7-9 and TRBJ2-7; D gene unclear. Deletions cut 1 base from V and 6 bases from J, with 10 bases between. Germline V CDR1 and CDR2: SEHNR, FQNEAQ (reference sequence). The CDR3 is 13 residues long.

The CDR3 loop is CASSQDRVSSEAFF. The CDR3 DNA sequence: TGCGCCAGCAGCCAAGATCGGGTCTCCAGTGAAGCTTTCTTT. The genes are TRBV4-1 and TRBJ1-1; D uncertain. There are 14 residues in the CDR3. CDR1 and CDR2 from the germline V gene are MGHRA and YSYEKL. V was trimmed by 0 bases and J by 7 bases, leaving 12 bases between them.

This chain connects TRBV4-2 to TRBJ2-1; 7 positions match TRBD2. After removal of 4 bases from V and 5 bases from J, the junction contained 8 bases not matched to a gene. The CDR3 runs to 15 residues. Germline values: CDR1 LGHNA, CDR2 YNFKEQ. The CDR3 protein is CASSRYSGDDNEQFF. The CDR3 DNA reads TGTGCCAGCAGCCGTTACAGCGGGGACGACAATGAGCAGTTCTTC.

J is TRBJ2-7 and V is TRBV6-1; 10 bases are shared with TRBD2. Losses at the gene ends were 7 bases for V and 3 bases for J; bases not matched to a gene: 6. The CDR3 is made up of 14 amino acids. Germline V gene sequence: CDR1 MNHNS, CDR2 SASEGT. The CDR3 spells CASTPLAGNYEQYF. CDR3 sequence (DNA): TGTGCCAGCACCCCACTAGCGGGGAACTACGAGCAGTACTTC.

V gene TRBV7-2 combines with J gene TRBJ2-7; D is possibly TRBD2 (6 bases). V was clipped by 4 bases and J by 5 bases, with 9 bases between them. CDR1 is SGHTA and CDR2 is FQGNSA in the germline V gene. This CDR3 has 12 amino acids. The CDR3 is CASSWGLDEQYF. The CDR3 bases are TGTGCCAGCAGCTGGGGACTGGACGAGCAGTACTTC.

A single count supports this clone. The chain carries TRBV5-4 and TRBJ2-1, with TRBD2 matching 10 bases. Germline V gene data show CDR1 as SGHNT and CDR2 as YYREEE (reference sequence). V was pared by 4 bases and J by 5 bases, with 6 bases of the junction left unmatched. CDR3 length: 15 amino acids. The CDR3 coding sequence is TGTGCCAGCAGCAATCTAGCGGGAGTGAACAATGAGCAGTTCTTC. Its protein is CASSNLAGVNNEQFF. Full variable domain (outside the CDR3, taken from reference TRBV5-4 and TRBJ2-1): ETGVTQSPTHLIKTRGQQVTLRCSSQSGHNTVSWYQQALGQGPQFIFQYYREEENGRGNFPPRFSGLQFPNYSSELNVNALELDDSALYLCASSNLAGVNNEQFFGPGTRLTVL.

This chain connects TRBV9 to TRBJ1-5; D remains ambiguous. The CDR3 loop spans 15 amino acids. Per the germline V gene, CDR1 is SGDLS and CDR2 is YYNGEE. The ends were cut back, 3 bases at V and 0 bases at J, with 10 bases in the middle. CDR3 in amino acids: CASSAEGNSNQPQHF. The CDR3 nucleotides are TGTGCCAGCAGCGCCGAGGGAAATAGCAATCAGCCCCAGCATTTT.

As DNA, the CDR3 is TGTGCCAGTAGTATAGGGCTAGCGGGAGTCGATGAGCAGTACTTC. Translation: CASSIGLAGVDEQYF. The rearrangement links TRBV19 to TRBJ2-7; TRBD2 aligns across 10 bases. Trimming removed 1 base from V and 7 bases from J; junction bases left unmatched: 7. The CDR3 is made up of 15 amino acids. Germline CDR1 LNHDA, CDR2 SQIVND (reference sequence).

The CDR3 sequence is CASSEGTGDEKLFF. The CDR3 DNA reads TGTGCCAGCAGTGAAGGGACAGGGGACGAAAAACTGTTTTTT. The chain joins TRBV2 to TRBJ1-4; 9 bases line up with TRBD1. CDR3 length equals 14 residues. The J segment lost 8 bases and the V segment lost 1 base, leaving 2 bases of the junction unmatched. From germline, CDR1 is SNHLY and CDR2 FYNNEI.

V is TRBV5-1 and J is TRBJ2-2, with D perhaps TRBD2 (7 bases). This CDR3 contains 17 residues. V shed 0 bases and J shed 7 bases, with 19 bases lying between them. Germline-derived CDR1 and CDR2 are SGHRS and YFSETQ. The CDR3, as DNA: TGCGCCAGCAGCTTGGGGGTTTGGGGGGGCGAGTACGGGGAGCTGTTTTTT. It codes for CASSLGVWGGEYGELFF. The full variable domain, with the rest looked up from reference TRBV5-1 and TRBJ2-2, is KAGVTQTPRYLIKTRGQQVTLSCSPISGHRSVSWYQQTPGQGLQFLFEYFSETQRNKGNFPGRFSGRQFSNSRSEMNVSTLELGDSALYLCASSLGVWGGEYGELFFGEGSRLTVL.

This clone appeared once. The chain is built from TRBV12-5 and TRBJ1-5; 10 nucleotides agree with TRBD1. Germline lookup yields CDR1 LGHNT and CDR2 FRNRAP. The CDR3 has 14 residues. The V segment lost 7 bases and the J segment 9 bases; nucleotides outside the gene matches: 9. The CDR3 spells CASAPGTGERPQHF. CDR3 DNA: TGTGCTAGTGCTCCCGGGACAGGGGAACGGCCCCAGCATTTT.

The V gene is TRBV27, the J gene TRBJ2-2; 8 nucleotides agree with TRBD2. CDR1 is MNHEY and CDR2 is SMNVEV in the germline V gene (reference sequence). J gave up 7 bases and V 3 bases, and 10 bases lay outside the gene matches. The CDR3 consists of 16 residues. CDR3 residues: CASSFGAGEMFGELFF. CDR3 nucleotides: TGTGCCAGCAGTTTCGGAGCGGGGGAAATGTTCGGGGAGCTGTTTTTT.

V usage is TRBV2 and J usage is TRBJ2-3; D uncertain. CDR1 and CDR2 (germline): SNHLY, FYNNEI. V was shortened by 6 bases and J by 0 bases, with 10 bases between the two germline ends. The CDR3 is 14 residues long. The CDR3 region is CASRRSGSTDTQYF. The CDR3 nucleotides are TGTGCCAGCAGAAGGTCAGGAAGCACAGATACGCAGTATTTT.

This clone appeared once. The chain couples TRBV28 to TRBJ2-5, with 8 bases aligning to TRBD2. The J segment lost 4 bases and the V segment lost 4 bases, leaving 14 bases of the junction unmatched. Germline V gene sequence: CDR1 MDHEN, CDR2 SYDVKM. This CDR3 is 17 amino acids long. CDR3 sequence (DNA): TGTGCCAGCAGTTGGAGACTAACGAGCGGGAGTCGAGAGACCCAGTACTTC. This encodes CASSWRLTSGSRETQYF.

The chain recombines TRBV5-1 with TRBJ2-5; TRBD1 matches 10 bases. The germline V gene encodes CDR1 SGHRS and CDR2 YFSETQ. J gave up 3 bases and V 4 bases, and 3 bases lay outside the gene matches. There are 14 residues in the CDR3. CDR3 amino acids: CASSPGTGEETQYF. The CDR3 coding sequence is TGCGCCAGCAGCCCAGGGACAGGGGAAGAGACCCAGTACTTC.

This clone was found a few times. This sequence joins TRBV5-4 and TRBJ2-6, with TRBD1 as a possible D gene (6 bases). The CDR3 is made up of 16 amino acids. The germline V and J ends were trimmed by 1 base and 1 base, with 9 bases remaining between them. Germline loops: CDR1 SGHNT, CDR2 YYREEE (reference sequence). The CDR3 sequence: CASSLLRGSGANVLTF. CDR3 DNA sequence: TGTGCCAGCAGCTTGCTTAGGGGGTCTGGGGCCAACGTCCTGACTTTC.

The chain is built from TRBV5-1 and TRBJ1-1; TRBD1 might be the D (6 bases). From germline, CDR1 is SGHRS and CDR2 YFSETQ. This CDR3 is built from 15 residues. Trimming left V 4 bases short and J 0 bases short, with 13 bases between. In nucleotides, the CDR3 is TGCGCCAGCAGCCCCAGGGGAGGGATGAACACTGAAGCTTTCTTT. Amino acid sequence: CASSPRGGMNTEAFF.

This sequence joins TRBV7-6 and TRBJ2-3; 10 nucleotides line up with TRBD2. The CDR3 sequence is 16 residues long. V was pared by 3 bases and J by 2 bases, with 5 bases of the junction left unmatched. CDR1 is SGHVS, CDR2 FNYEAQ, per germline. CDR3 region: CASSFNLAGATDTQYF. The CDR3 DNA reads as TGTGCCAGCAGCTTCAATCTAGCGGGAGCCACAGATACGCAGTATTTT.

The rearrangement links TRBV30 to TRBJ1-3, with D hard to call. The V end was cut by 3 bases, the J end by 0 bases, with 12 bases between. The CDR3 runs to 15 residues. Germline V gene sequence: CDR1 GTSNPN, CDR2 SVGIG (reference sequence). The CDR3, as DNA: TGTGCCTGGAGGCTCAGGAGGGCCTCTGGAAACACCATATATTTT. Its translation: CAWRLRRASGNTIYF.

Note on this clone: Other DNA sequences in this specimen translate into the identical CDR3. This chain links TRBV6-5 with TRBJ2-7; D possibly corresponds to TRBD1 (6 bases). Germline lookup yields CDR1 MNHEY and CDR2 SVGAGI. The CDR3 contains 13 residues. V was clipped by 6 bases and J by 1 base, with 10 bases between them. The CDR3 bases are TGTGCCAGCAGACGAACAGGGTCCTACGAGCAGTACTTC. Protein product: CASRRTGSYEQYF.

V usage is TRBV7-8 and J usage is TRBJ2-3; possibly TRBD2 for D (6 bases). V dropped 3 bases and J dropped 4 bases, with 20 bases sitting between them. This CDR3 is built from 17 residues. Germline-derived CDR1 and CDR2 are SGHVS and FQNEAQ. CDR3 nucleotides: TGTGCCAGCAGCTTCTCCGGGGGTACGGGTGGAGCAGATACGCAGTATTTT. It encodes CASSFSGGTGGADTQYF.

The chain employs TRBV25-1 and TRBJ2-1; TRBD2 aligns across 11 bases. This CDR3 region has 16 residues. Germline V gives CDR1 MGHDK, CDR2 SYGVNS. The J segment lost 7 bases and the V segment lost 1 base, leaving 6 bases of the junction unmatched. The CDR3 here is CASSESLAGGTNEQFF. The CDR3 nucleotides are TGTGCCAGCAGTGAATCGCTAGCGGGAGGAACAAATGAGCAGTTCTTC.

The V and J genes are TRBV9 and TRBJ2-3; maybe TRBD2 (5 bases). The CDR3 is 13 residues long. Germline V CDR1 and CDR2: SGDLS, YYNGEE. V gave up 3 bases and J gave up 6 bases, with 11 bases separating them. CDR3 coding DNA: TGTGCCAGCAGCGGGACTTCACTGGATACGCAGTATTTT. It yields the protein CASSGTSLDTQYF.

This clone showed up just a few times. The V call is TRBV19, the J call TRBJ1-5, with D unresolved. This CDR3 spans 14 amino acids. The germline V gene has CDR1 LNHDA and CDR2 SQIVND (reference sequence). Deletions cut 3 bases from V and 0 bases from J, with 6 bases between. CDR3 nucleotides: TGTGCCAGTAGTATTCTGTATAGCAATCAGCCCCAGCATTTT. Translating it yields CASSILYSNQPQHF.

The chain joins TRBV6-5 to TRBJ1-1, with D maybe TRBD1 (5 bases). Germline V gene lookup returns CDR1 MNHEY and CDR2 SVGAGI. V gave up 2 bases and J gave up 4 bases, with 11 bases separating them. The CDR3 is made up of 14 amino acids. CDR3: CASSYQGRGTEAFF. The DNA for the CDR3 is TGTGCCAGCAGTTACCAGGGTAGGGGCACTGAAGCTTTCTTT.

This chain uses TRBV6-1 with TRBJ2-1, with 9 bases identical to TRBD1. Trimming took 7 bases from V and 8 from J; bases not matched to a gene: 9. Germline V gene data show CDR1 as MNHNS and CDR2 as SASEGT. The CDR3 has 14 amino acids. The CDR3 region is CASTLGQGRDEQFF. CDR3 DNA sequence: TGTGCCAGCACCTTGGGACAGGGTCGGGATGAGCAGTTCTTC.

The chain links TRBV6-1 to TRBJ2-1, with 11 bases matching TRBD2. The CDR3 is made up of 14 amino acids. Germline values: CDR1 MNHNS, CDR2 SASEGT. With V trimmed by 5 bases and J by 10 bases, 7 bases remained unmatched. This CDR3 reads CASSFSGRAIEQFF. In DNA, the CDR3 is TGTGCCAGCAGTTTTAGCGGGAGGGCAATAGAGCAGTTCTTC.